The 30 T cell receptor beta chains in this list originate from one sample, sequenced in a study of radiotherapy plus CTLA-4 blockade in lung cancer. The protocol was immunoSEQ multiplex PCR, while the TCRdb copy is restricted to in-frame clones and leaves out a portion. Here the sample spans roughly 93,000 clones, 75% to 90% being singletons. Material: peripheral blood, obtained from a patient treated with radiotherapy plus ipilimumab. These receptors were obtained from a human donor with non-small cell lung cancer who had a partial response to radiotherapy plus ipilimumab.

The genes are TRBV14 and TRBJ2-5; TRBD2 matches 11 bases. The germline V gene encodes CDR1 SGHDN and CDR2 FVKESK. Trimming took 3 bases from V and 1 from J; bases not matched to a gene: 13. This CDR3 region has 19 residues. The CDR3 loop reads CASSHPRGTSGSFQETQYF. For the CDR3, the DNA is TGTGCCAGCAGCCACCCCCGGGGGACTAGCGGCTCATTCCAAGAGACCCAGTACTTC.

The rearrangement links TRBV28 to TRBJ1-5, with TRBD1 matching over 7 bases. CDR1 is MDHEN, CDR2 SYDVKM, per germline. Trimming at V came to 3 bases and at J to 8 bases, leaving 10 bases not matched to a gene. CDR3 length: 15 amino acids. CDR3 residues: CASSFNRGSKKPQHF. The CDR3, as DNA: TGTGCCAGCAGTTTTAACAGGGGTAGTAAGAAGCCCCAGCATTTT.

This rearrangement joins TRBV5-4 to TRBJ2-1; 9 nucleotides line up with TRBD1. V shed 0 bases and J 3 bases; nucleotides not matched to a gene: 7. The CDR3 length is 17 residues. Germline CDR1 reads SGHNT; CDR2 reads YYREEE (reference sequence). DNA for the CDR3: TGTGCCAGCAGCTTGGGAGCCGGGACAGGGCACTACAATGAGCAGTTCTTC. Protein: CASSLGAGTGHYNEQFF.

This chain links TRBV28 with TRBJ1-5; no firm D call. The germline gives CDR1 MDHEN, CDR2 SYDVKM. The V gene lost 4 bases and the J gene lost 4 bases, with 11 bases spanning the gap. The CDR3 length is 14 residues. The CDR3 reads CASSSGVQNQPQHF. CDR3 coding DNA: TGTGCCAGCAGTTCGGGAGTTCAGAATCAGCCCCAGCATTTT.

This chain joins TRBV25-1 and TRBJ2-3; D is perhaps TRBD1 (5 bases). The CDR3 length is 16 residues. The V gene lost 2 bases and the J gene lost 3 bases, with 15 bases spanning the gap. Germline V CDR1 and CDR2: MGHDK, SYGVNS. CDR3 coding DNA: TGTGCCAGCAGTGAAGGGCTATCAGGGTTGACAGATACGCAGTATTTT. Protein sequence: CASSEGLSGLTDTQYF.

The genes are TRBV7-2 and TRBJ2-1; tentative D call: TRBD2 (5 bases). The V end was cut by 3 bases, the J end by 0 bases, with 15 bases between. This CDR3 is 17 amino acids long. Germline loops: CDR1 SGHTA, CDR2 FQGNSA. In DNA form, the CDR3 reads TGTGCCAGCAGCTTCCGACCCGGCGGGCCCTCCTACAATGAGCAGTTCTTC. This sequence encodes CASSFRPGGPSYNEQFF.

A few counts support this clone. V is TRBV11-2 and J is TRBJ1-5; D is possibly TRBD1 (6 bases). Trimming removed 5 bases at V and 3 bases at J, with 14 bases between. The CDR3 extends over 15 amino acids. Germline loops: CDR1 SGHAT, CDR2 FQNNGV. CDR3 nucleotides: TGTGCCAGCAGCCCGCGGGGGCCTTACAATCAGCCCCAGCATTTT. Its translation: CASSPRGPYNQPQHF.

This sequence joins TRBV6-6 and TRBJ1-5, with 8 bases that match TRBD1. The CDR3 extends over 12 amino acids. The germline V gene has CDR1 MNHNY and CDR2 SVGAGI (reference sequence). V lost 8 bases and J lost 6; bases outside the gene matches: 3. CDR3 coding DNA: TGTGCCAGCGGGACAGGTCGTCAGCCCCAGCATTTT. Translated: CASGTGRQPQHF.

This chain links TRBV5-6 with TRBJ2-6; D possibly corresponds to TRBD2 (7 bases). V lost 3 bases to trimming and J lost 1 base, with 20 bases between them. Germline V CDR1 and CDR2: SGHDT, YYEEEE. The CDR3 is 19 residues long. CDR3 amino acids: CASSWRGGDALSGANVLTF. DNA for the CDR3: TGTGCCAGCAGCTGGAGGGGGGGGGATGCTCTATCTGGGGCCAACGTCCTGACTTTC.

V is TRBV7-9 and J is TRBJ2-1; a possible D gene is TRBD2 (6 bases). Germline CDR1 is SEHNR and CDR2 is FQNEAQ (reference sequence). CDR3 length equals 15 residues. Trimming left V 7 bases short and J 0 bases short, with 13 bases between. CDR3 loop: CASMTGVVSYNEQFF. The CDR3 bases are TGTGCCAGCATGACGGGAGTCGTCTCCTACAATGAGCAGTTCTTC.

The rearrangement links TRBV7-2 to TRBJ2-3, with 8 positions matching TRBD1. Looked up from germline, CDR1 is SGHTA and CDR2 is FQGNSA. There are 16 residues in the CDR3. The V gene end was trimmed by 5 bases and the J gene end by 3 bases; junction bases not matched to a gene: 10. CDR3 sequence (DNA): TGTGCCAGCAGCATCGGCCGGGACAGGTCTACAGATACGCAGTATTTT. Its protein product is CASSIGRDRSTDTQYF.

This clone was seen more than once but under ten times. This chain connects TRBV6-6 to TRBJ1-1; D is possibly TRBD1 (5 bases). This CDR3 is 15 amino acids long. Germline assignment: CDR1 MNHNY and CDR2 SVGAGI (reference sequence). Trimming stripped 6 bases from V and 2 bases from J, with 16 bases between. The DNA of the CDR3 is TGTGCCAGCAGGCAGGGTGGGTTAGGAAACACTGAAGCTTTCTTT. Protein: CASRQGGLGNTEAFF.

The chain links TRBV4-2 to TRBJ1-2; no definite D call. Between the trimmed V and J ends, which lost 2 bases and 2 bases, there was a span of 9 bases. The CDR3 runs to 14 residues. Germline lookup yields CDR1 LGHNA and CDR2 YNFKEQ. The CDR3 region is CASSQMGPNYGYTF. In nucleotides, the CDR3 is TGTGCCAGCAGCCAAATGGGCCCCAACTATGGCTACACCTTC.

This chain uses TRBV28 with TRBJ1-2, with D possibly being TRBD1 (5 bases). Trimming removed 8 bases at V and 0 bases at J, with 10 bases between. Per germline, CDR1 MDHEN and CDR2 SYDVKM. The CDR3 contains 13 residues. The CDR3, as DNA: TGTGCCAGCTCGACAGAAGCTAACTATGGCTACACCTTC. The encoded protein is CASSTEANYGYTF.

A word on this clone: At the DNA level, this CDR3 is encoded by other sequences in the same sample as well. The V gene is TRBV30, the J gene TRBJ1-5; a possible D gene is TRBD1 (6 bases). Per the germline V gene, CDR1 is GTSNPN and CDR2 is SVGIG (reference sequence). This CDR3 has 13 residues. V gave up 5 bases and J gave up 3 bases, with 11 bases separating them. This CDR3 is CAWADRNNQPQHF. The DNA for the CDR3 is TGTGCCTGGGCTGACAGGAACAATCAGCCCCAGCATTTT. The full variable domain, with the rest looked up from reference TRBV30 and TRBJ1-5, is SQTIHQWPATLVQPVGSPLSLECTVEGTSNPNLYWYRQAAGRGLQLLFYSVGIGQISSEVPQNLSASRPQDRQFILSSKKLLLSDSGFYLCAWADRNNQPQHFGDGTRLSIL.

The rearrangement uses TRBV5-4 and TRBJ2-1; D gene ambiguous. The CDR3 loop spans 13 amino acids. The germline V gene has CDR1 SGHNT and CDR2 YYREEE (reference sequence). The V end lost 0 bases, the J end lost 6 bases, and 7 bases lay between the germline ends. CDR3 DNA sequence: TGTGCCAGCAGCTTGGCGAGCCCCAATGAGCAGTTCTTC. Protein sequence: CASSLASPNEQFF.

The chain has TRBV7-9 and TRBJ2-1, with 7 bases aligning to TRBD2. Germline CDR1 reads SEHNR; CDR2 reads FQNEAQ (reference sequence). V trimming: 2 bases; J trimming: 0 bases; junction bases outside the gene matches: 10. The CDR3 is 18 amino acids. The CDR3 DNA reads as TGTGCCAGCAGCTTATCCGGGGGGAGTGAAAGCTCCTACAATGAGCAGTTCTTC. This gives the protein CASSLSGGSESSYNEQFF.

V gene TRBV6-5 combines with J gene TRBJ1-5; TRBD1 matches 8 bases. J lost 2 bases, V lost 4 bases, and 7 bases had no gene match. The V gene's germline CDR1 is MNHEY and CDR2 SVGAGI. This CDR3 has 16 residues. The chain's CDR3 is CASSLTGQGGNQPQHF. CDR3 in DNA: TGTGCCAGCAGTTTAACCGGACAGGGCGGCAATCAGCCCCAGCATTTT.

The chain combines TRBV11-3 with TRBJ1-4; TRBD1 matches at 7 bases. This CDR3 region has 15 residues. CDR1 and CDR2 (germline): SGHNT, YENEEA. Germline trimming cut 5 bases from V and 8 bases from J; bases unmatched to any gene: 11. The CDR3 sequence: CASSPGQSLEEKLFF. CDR3 sequence (DNA): TGTGCCAGCAGCCCGGGACAGTCGTTGGAAGAAAAACTGTTTTTT. Together with reference TRBV11-3 and TRBJ1-4, the CDR3 gives the full variable domain: EAGVVQSPRYKIIEKKQPVAFWCNPISGHNTLYWYLQNLGQGPELLIRYENEEAVDDSQLPKDRFSAERLKGVDSTLKIQPAELGDSAVYLCASSPGQSLEEKLFFGSGTQLSVL.

The CDR3 is CASSPGSGNPNTGELFF. The CDR3 nucleotides are TGTGCCAGCTCACCCGGGTCCGGAAATCCGAACACCGGGGAGCTGTTTTTT. The J gene is TRBJ2-2, the V gene TRBV18; D is ambiguous. This CDR3 is built from 17 residues. Germline loops: CDR1 KGHSH, CDR2 LQKENI. V dropped 3 bases and J dropped 0 bases, with 14 bases sitting between them.

This clone was seen once. The V gene is TRBV19, the J gene TRBJ2-4, with a weak D call TRBD1 (7 bases). Germline V CDR1 and CDR2: LNHDA, SQIVND (reference sequence). Trimming left V 5 bases short and J 6 bases short, with 11 bases between. The CDR3 is 13 amino acids. Here the CDR3 reads CASSGTAGNIQYF. The CDR3 region has the DNA TGTGCCAGTAGTGGGACAGCGGGAAACATTCAGTACTTC.

The V call is TRBV12-5, the J call TRBJ2-7; D might be TRBD2 (5 bases). The CDR3 totals 13 residues. The ends were cut back, 0 bases at V and 6 bases at J, with 9 bases in the middle. Germline CDR1 reads LGHNT; CDR2 reads FRNRAP. CDR3 in amino acids: CASGLVEGGEQYF. CDR3 nucleotides: TGTGCTAGTGGTTTGGTAGAAGGAGGCGAGCAGTACTTC.

Here the CDR3 DNA reads TGCAGCGTGATGAAGGTGGCGGGAGGGCCCGGGGAGCTGTTTTTT. Amino acids: CSVMKVAGGPGELFF. J is TRBJ2-2 and V is TRBV29-1, with TRBD2 matching over 9 bases. Germline V CDR1 and CDR2: SQVTM, ANQGSEA. The CDR3 is made up of 15 amino acids. J gave up 6 bases and V 6 bases, and 11 bases lay outside the gene matches.

The V and J genes are TRBV27 and TRBJ2-5; 7 bases map to TRBD1. CDR3 length: 14 residues. J was trimmed by 5 bases and V by 5 bases; bases with no gene match: 8. CDR1 is MNHEY, CDR2 SMNVEV, per germline (reference sequence). DNA for the CDR3: TGTGCCAGCAGTCTGAACAGGGGAGCCGAGACCCAGTACTTC. Translated, it gives CASSLNRGAETQYF.

Worth noting for this clone: This specimen includes other DNA sequences encoding the same CDR3. The chain links TRBV18 to TRBJ1-3, with 7 positions matching TRBD1. The germline CDR1 and CDR2 sequences are KGHSH and LQKENI. J was trimmed by 0 bases and V by 3 bases; bases with no gene match: 2. This CDR3 has 15 amino acids. CDR3 nucleotides: TGTGCCAGCTCACCCGGGACAGACTCTGGAAACACCATATATTTT. Its translation: CASSPGTDSGNTIYF.

Comment on this clone: This sample includes further DNA sequences coding for the same CDR3. The rearrangement uses TRBV2 and TRBJ2-5; D perhaps matches TRBD2 (6 bases). Germline CDR1 reads SNHLY; CDR2 reads FYNNEI. V dropped 0 bases and J dropped 5 bases, with 10 bases sitting between them. This CDR3 is 14 amino acids long. The CDR3, as DNA: TGTGCCAGCAGTGAAGCGTCAGGGAGGGAGACCCAGTACTTC. Translation gives CASSEASGRETQYF.

The chain couples TRBV6-6 to TRBJ2-5; D perhaps matches TRBD1 (6 bases). V was shortened by 1 base and J by 4 bases, with 10 bases between the two germline ends. In germline, CDR1 is MNHNY, CDR2 SVGAGI (reference sequence). The CDR3 totals 14 residues. Here the CDR3 reads CASSYYGQLETQYF. The CDR3 bases are TGTGCCAGCAGTTACTACGGACAGCTAGAGACCCAGTACTTC.

This clone has just one count. This chain uses TRBV11-2 with TRBJ2-3, with TRBD2 matching 8 bases. The V gene's germline CDR1 is SGHAT and CDR2 FQNNGV. The CDR3 runs to 16 residues. After removal of 1 base from V and 0 bases from J, the junction contained 3 bases not matched to a gene. Here the CDR3 reads CASSLGASGSTDTQYF. The CDR3 DNA sequence: TGTGCCAGCAGCTTAGGAGCTAGCGGGAGCACAGATACGCAGTATTTT.

V and J are TRBV15 and TRBJ2-7, with D possibly TRBD2 on 6 matching bases. V was trimmed by 0 bases and J by 9 bases, leaving 12 bases between them. CDR1 and CDR2 from the germline V gene are LNHNV and YYDKDF (reference sequence). This CDR3 comprises 13 residues. In nucleotides, the CDR3 is TGTGCCACCAGCAGAGATAGGCGGGAAGGGCAGTACTTC. Translating gives CATSRDRREGQYF.

This clone has a single count. The V and J genes are TRBV21-1 and TRBJ2-7; the table's D call, TRBD1, was not checked against the DNA. TRBV21-1 counts as a pseudogene. The CDR3 has 15 residues. The CDR3 bases are TGTGCCAGCAGCAAAGAACGGCTACAGGGGTACGAGCAGTACTTC. It specifies CASSKERLQGYEQYF.